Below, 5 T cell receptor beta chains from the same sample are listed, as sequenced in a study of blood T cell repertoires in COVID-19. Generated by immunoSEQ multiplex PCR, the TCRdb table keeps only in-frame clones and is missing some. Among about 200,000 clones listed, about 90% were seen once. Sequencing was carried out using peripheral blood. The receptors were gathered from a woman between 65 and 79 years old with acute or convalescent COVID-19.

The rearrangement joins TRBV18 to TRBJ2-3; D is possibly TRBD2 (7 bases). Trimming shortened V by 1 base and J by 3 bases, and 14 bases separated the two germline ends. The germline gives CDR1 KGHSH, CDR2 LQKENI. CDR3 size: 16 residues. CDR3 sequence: CASSPQGGLVTDTQYF. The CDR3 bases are TGTGCCAGCTCACCACAGGGGGGGCTTGTTACAGATACGCAGTATTTT.

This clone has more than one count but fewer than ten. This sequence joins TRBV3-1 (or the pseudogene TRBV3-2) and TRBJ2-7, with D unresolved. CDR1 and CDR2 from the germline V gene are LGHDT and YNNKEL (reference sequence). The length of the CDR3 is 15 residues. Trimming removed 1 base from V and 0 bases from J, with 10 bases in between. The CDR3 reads CASSQGAVSSYEQYF. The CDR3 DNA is TGTGCCAGCAGCCAAGGGGCAGTTAGCTCCTACGAGCAGTACTTC.

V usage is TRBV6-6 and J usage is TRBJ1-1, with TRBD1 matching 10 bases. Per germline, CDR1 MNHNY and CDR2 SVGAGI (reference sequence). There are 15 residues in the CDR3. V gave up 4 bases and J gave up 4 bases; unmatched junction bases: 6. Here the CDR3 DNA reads TGTGCCAGCAGTTCCCCCAGGACAGGGGGCACTGAAGCTTTCTTT. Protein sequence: CASSSPRTGGTEAFF.

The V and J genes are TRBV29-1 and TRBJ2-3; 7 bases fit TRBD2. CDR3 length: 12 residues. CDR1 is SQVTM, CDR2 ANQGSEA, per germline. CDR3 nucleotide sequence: TGCGGTTATTATCTGGGGGGGGATACGCAGTATTTT. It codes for CGYYLGGDTQYF.

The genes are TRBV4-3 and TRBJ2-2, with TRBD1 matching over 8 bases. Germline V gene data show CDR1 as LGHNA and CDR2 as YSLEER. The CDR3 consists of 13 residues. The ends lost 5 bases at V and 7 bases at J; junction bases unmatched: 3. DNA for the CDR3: TGCGCCAGCAGCATACAGGGGGGCGGGGAGCTGTTTTTT. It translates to CASSIQGGGELFF.